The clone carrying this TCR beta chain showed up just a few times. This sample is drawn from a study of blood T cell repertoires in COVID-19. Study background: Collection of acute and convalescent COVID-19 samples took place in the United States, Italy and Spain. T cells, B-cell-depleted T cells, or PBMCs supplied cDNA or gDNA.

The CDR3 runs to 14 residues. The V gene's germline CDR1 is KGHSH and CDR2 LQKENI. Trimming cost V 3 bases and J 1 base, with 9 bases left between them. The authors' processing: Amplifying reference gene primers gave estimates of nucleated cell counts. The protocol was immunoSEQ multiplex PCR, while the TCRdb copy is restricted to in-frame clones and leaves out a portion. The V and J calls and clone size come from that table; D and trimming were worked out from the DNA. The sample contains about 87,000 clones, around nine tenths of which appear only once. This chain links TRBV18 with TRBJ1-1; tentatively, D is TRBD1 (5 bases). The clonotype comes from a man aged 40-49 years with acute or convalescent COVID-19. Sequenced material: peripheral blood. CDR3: CASSPGRANTEAFF. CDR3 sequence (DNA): TGTGCCAGCTCACCGGGCAGGGCGAACACTGAAGCTTTCTTT.